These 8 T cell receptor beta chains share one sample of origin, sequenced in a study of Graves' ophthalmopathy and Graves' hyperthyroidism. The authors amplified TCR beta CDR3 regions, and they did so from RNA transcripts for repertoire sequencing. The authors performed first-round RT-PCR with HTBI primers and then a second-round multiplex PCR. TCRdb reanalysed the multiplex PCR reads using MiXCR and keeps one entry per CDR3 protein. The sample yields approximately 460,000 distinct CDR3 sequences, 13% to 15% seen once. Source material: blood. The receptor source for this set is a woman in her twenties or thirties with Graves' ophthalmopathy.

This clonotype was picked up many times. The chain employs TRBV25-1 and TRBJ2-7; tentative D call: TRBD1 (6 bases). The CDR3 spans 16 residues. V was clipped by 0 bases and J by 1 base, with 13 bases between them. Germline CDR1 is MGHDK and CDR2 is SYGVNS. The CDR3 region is CASSEYKDRSSYEQYF. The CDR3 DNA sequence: TGTGCCAGCAGTGAATATAAGGACAGATCATCCTACGAGCAGTACTTC.

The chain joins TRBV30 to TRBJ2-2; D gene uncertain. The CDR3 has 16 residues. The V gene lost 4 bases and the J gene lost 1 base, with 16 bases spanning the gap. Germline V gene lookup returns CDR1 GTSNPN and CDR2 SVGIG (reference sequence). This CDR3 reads CAWNFQISKNTGELFF. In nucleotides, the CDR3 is TGTGCCTGGAATTTCCAGATTAGTAAGAACACCGGGGAGCTGTTTTTT.

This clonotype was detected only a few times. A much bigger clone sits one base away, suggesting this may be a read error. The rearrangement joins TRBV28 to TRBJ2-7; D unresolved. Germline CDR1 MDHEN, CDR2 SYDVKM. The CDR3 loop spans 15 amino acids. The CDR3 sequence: CASSFHRRQGYEQHF. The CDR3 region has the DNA TGTGCCAGCAGTTTTCATCGGCGCCAAGGCTACGAGCAGCACTTC.

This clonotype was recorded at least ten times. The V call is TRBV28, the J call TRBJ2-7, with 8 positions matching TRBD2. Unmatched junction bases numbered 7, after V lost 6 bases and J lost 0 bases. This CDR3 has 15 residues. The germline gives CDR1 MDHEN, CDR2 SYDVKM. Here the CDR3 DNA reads TGTGCCAGCAGCTCCCAAGCGGGAGCCTCCTACGAGCAGTACTTC. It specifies CASSSQAGASYEQYF.

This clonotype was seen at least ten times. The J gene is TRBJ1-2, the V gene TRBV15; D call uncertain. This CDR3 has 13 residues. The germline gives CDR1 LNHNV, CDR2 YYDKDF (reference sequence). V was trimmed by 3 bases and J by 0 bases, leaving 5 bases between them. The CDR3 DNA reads TGTGCCACCAGCAGGGGTACTAACTATGGCTACACCTTC. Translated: CATSRGTNYGYTF.

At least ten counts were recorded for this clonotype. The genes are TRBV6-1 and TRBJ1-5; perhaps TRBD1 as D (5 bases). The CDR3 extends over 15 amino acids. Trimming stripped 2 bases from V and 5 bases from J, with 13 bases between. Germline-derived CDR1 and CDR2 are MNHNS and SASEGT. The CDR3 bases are TGTGCCAGCAGTGAACTCACCAGGGCCGATCAGCCCCAGCATTTT. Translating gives CASSELTRADQPQHF.

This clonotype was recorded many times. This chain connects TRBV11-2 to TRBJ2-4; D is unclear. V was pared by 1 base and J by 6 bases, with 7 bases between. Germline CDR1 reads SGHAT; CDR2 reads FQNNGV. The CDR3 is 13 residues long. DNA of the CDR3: TGTGCCAGCAGCTTAGGTGCCGGAAACATTCAGTACTTC. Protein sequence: CASSLGAGNIQYF.

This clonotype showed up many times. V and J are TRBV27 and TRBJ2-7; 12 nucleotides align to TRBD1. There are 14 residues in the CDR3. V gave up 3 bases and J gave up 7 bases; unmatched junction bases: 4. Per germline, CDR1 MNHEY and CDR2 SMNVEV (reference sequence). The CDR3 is CASSLWDRGQEQYF. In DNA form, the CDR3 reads TGTGCCAGCAGTTTGTGGGACAGGGGGCAGGAGCAGTACTTC.